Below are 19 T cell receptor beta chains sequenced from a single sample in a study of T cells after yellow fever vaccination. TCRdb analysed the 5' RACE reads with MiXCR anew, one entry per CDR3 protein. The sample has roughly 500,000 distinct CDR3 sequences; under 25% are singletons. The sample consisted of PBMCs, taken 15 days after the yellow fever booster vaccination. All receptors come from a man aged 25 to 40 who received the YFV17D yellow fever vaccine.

DNA for the CDR3: TGTGCCAGCAGCCAGTCGGGGAACACTGAAGCTTTCTTT. This translates into CASSQSGNTEAFF. The chain has TRBV3-1 and TRBJ1-1; D uncertain. The CDR3 extends over 13 amino acids. The germline CDR1 and CDR2 sequences are LGHDT and YNNKEL (reference sequence). Trimming left V 3 bases short and J 1 base short, with 6 bases between.

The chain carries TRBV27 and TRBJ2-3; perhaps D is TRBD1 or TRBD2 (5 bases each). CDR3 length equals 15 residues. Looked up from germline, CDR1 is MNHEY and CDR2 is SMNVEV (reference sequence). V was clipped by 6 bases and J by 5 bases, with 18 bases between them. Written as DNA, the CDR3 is TGTGCCAGCAGCCCCGGGGCCCTTAGCCGAGATACGCAGTATTTT. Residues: CASSPGALSRDTQYF.

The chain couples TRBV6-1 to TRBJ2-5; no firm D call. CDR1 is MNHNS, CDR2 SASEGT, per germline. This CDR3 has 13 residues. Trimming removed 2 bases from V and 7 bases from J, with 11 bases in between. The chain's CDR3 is CASSETGPATQYF. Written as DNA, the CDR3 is TGTGCCAGCAGTGAAACCGGGCCAGCGACCCAGTACTTC.

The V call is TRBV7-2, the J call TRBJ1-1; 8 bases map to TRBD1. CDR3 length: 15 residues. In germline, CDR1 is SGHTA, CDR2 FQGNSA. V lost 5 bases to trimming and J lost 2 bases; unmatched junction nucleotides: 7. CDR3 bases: TGTGCCAGCAGCCCCGCCGGGACAGGAAACACTGAAGCTTTCTTT. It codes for CASSPAGTGNTEAFF.

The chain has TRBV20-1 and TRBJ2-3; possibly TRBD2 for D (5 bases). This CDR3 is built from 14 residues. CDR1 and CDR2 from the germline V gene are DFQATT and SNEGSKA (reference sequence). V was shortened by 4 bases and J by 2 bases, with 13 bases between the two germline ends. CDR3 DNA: TGCAGTGCTACGGGCGCGGGCATCACAGATACGCAGTATTTT. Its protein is CSATGAGITDTQYF.

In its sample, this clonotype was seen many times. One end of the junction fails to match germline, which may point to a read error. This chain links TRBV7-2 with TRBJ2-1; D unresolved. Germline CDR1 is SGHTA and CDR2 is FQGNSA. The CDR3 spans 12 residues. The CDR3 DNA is TGTGCCAGCAGTTTAGTAGGAAATGAGCAGTTCTTC. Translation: CASSLVGNEQFF.

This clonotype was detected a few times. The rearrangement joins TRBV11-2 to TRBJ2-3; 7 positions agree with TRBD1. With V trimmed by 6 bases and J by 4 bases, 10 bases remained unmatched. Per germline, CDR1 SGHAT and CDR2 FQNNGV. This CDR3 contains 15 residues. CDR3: CASRITGELPDTQYF. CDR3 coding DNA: TGTGCCAGCAGAATAACAGGGGAGTTACCAGATACGCAGTATTTT.

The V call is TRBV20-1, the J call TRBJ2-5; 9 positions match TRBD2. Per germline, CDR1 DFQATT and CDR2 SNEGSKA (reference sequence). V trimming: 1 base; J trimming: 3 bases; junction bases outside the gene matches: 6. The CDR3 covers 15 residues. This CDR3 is CSARVPGTSKETQYF. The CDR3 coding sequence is TGCAGTGCTAGAGTCCCCGGGACTAGCAAAGAGACCCAGTACTTC.

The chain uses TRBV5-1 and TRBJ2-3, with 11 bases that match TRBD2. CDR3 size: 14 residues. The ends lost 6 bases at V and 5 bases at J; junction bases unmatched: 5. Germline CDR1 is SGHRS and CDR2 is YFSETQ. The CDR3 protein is CASTTGTSGDTQYF. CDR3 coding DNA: TGCGCCAGCACAACCGGGACTAGCGGAGATACGCAGTATTTT.

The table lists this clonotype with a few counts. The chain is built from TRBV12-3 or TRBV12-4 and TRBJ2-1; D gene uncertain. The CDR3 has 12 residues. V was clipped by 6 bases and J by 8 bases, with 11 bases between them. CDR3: CASRISLDEQFF. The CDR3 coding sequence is TGTGCCAGCAGGATCTCGTTGGATGAGCAGTTCTTC.

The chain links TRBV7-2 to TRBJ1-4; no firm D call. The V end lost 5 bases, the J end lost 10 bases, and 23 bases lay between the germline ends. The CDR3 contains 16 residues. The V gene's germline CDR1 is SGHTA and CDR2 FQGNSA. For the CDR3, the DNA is TGTGCCAGCAGCACCTCCCGGGCACAGTCCGTCGGAAAACTGTTTTTT. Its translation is CASSTSRAQSVGKLFF.

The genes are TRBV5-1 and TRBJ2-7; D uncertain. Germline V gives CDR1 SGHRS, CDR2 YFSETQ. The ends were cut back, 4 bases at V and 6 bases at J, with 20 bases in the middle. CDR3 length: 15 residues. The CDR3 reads CASSPVSGMTFEQYF. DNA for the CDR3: TGCGCCAGCAGCCCCGTGAGTGGGATGACCTTCGAGCAGTACTTC.

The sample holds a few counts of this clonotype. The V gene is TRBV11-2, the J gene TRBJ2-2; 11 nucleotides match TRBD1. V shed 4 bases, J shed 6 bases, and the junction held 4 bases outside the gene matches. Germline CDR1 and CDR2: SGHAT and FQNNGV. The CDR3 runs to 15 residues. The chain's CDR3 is CASSYGQGASGELFF. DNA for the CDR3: TGTGCCAGCAGCTACGGACAGGGGGCGTCCGGGGAGCTGTTTTTT.

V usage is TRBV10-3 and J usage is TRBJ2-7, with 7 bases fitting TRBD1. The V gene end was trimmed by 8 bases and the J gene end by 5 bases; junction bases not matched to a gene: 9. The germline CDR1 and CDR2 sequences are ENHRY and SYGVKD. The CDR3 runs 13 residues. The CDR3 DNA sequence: TGTGCCATCCGCGGCGAGACAGGGAACGAGCAGTACTTC. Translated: CAIRGETGNEQYF.

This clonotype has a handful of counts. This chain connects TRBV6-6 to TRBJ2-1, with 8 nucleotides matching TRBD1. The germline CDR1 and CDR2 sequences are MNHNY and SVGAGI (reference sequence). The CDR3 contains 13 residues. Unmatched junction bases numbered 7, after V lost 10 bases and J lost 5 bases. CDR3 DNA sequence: TGTGCCATCCACAGGGGGTTAAACAATGAGCAGTTCTTC. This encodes CAIHRGLNNEQFF.

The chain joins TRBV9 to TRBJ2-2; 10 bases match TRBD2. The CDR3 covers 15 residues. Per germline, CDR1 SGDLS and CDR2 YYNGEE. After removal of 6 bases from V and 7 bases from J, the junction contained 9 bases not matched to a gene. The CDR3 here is CASKPGLASLGELFF. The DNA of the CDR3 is TGTGCCAGCAAACCGGGACTAGCGAGTCTCGGGGAGCTGTTTTTT.

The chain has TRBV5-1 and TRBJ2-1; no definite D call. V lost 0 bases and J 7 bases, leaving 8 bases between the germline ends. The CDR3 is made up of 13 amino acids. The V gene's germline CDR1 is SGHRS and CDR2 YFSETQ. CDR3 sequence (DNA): TGCGCCAGCAGCTTGGTTGAAAGGAATGAGCAGTTCTTC. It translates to CASSLVERNEQFF.

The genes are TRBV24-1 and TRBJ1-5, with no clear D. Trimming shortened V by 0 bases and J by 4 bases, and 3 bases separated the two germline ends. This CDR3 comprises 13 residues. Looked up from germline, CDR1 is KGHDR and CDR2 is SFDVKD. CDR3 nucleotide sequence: TGTGCCACCAGTGATTTGCCAAATCAGCCCCAGCATTTT. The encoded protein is CATSDLPNQPQHF.

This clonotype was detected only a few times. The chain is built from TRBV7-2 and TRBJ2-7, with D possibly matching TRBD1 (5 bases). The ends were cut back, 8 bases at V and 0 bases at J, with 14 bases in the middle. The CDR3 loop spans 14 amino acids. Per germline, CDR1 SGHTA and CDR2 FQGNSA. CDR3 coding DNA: TGTGCCAGCGGCATCGACAGACTCTCCTACGAGCAGTACTTC. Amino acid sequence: CASGIDRLSYEQYF.